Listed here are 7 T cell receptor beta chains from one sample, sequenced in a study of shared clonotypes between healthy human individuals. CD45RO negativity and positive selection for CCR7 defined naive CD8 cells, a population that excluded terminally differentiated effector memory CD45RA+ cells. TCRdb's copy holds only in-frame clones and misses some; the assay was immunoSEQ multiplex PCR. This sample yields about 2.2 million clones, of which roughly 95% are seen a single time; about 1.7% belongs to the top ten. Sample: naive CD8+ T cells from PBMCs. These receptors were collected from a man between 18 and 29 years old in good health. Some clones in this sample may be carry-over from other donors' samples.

The CDR3, as DNA: TGCAGCGCCACCCCGGGGACTGAAGCTTTCTTT. Its translation: CSATPGTEAFF. V and J are TRBV29-1 and TRBJ1-1; D not certain. The length of the CDR3 is 11 residues. Germline-derived CDR1 and CDR2 are SQVTM and ANQGSEA. V gave up 7 bases and J gave up 5 bases, with 11 bases separating them.

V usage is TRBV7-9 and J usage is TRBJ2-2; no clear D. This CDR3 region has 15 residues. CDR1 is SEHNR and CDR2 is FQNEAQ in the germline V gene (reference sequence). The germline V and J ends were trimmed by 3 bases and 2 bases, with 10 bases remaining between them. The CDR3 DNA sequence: TGTGCCAGCAGCTTGAACGCAGCTAACACCGGGGAGCTGTTTTTT. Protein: CASSLNAANTGELFF.

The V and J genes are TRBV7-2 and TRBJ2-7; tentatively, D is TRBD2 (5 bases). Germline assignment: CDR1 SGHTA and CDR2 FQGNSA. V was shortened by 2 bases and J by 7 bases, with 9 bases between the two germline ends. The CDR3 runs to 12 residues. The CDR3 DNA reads TGTGCCAGCAGCTTAATACTAGGTGAGCAGTACTTC. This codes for CASSLILGEQYF.

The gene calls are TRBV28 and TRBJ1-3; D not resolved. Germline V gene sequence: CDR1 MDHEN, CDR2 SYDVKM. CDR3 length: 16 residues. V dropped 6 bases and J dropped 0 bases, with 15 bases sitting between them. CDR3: CASSPRLNPSGNTIYF. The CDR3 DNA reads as TGTGCCAGCAGCCCAAGACTCAACCCCTCTGGAAACACCATATATTTT.

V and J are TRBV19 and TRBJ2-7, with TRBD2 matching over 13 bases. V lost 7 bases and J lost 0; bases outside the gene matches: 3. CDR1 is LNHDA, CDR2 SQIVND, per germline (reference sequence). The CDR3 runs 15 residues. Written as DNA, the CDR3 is TGTGCCAGTACCGGGACTAGCGGGGACTCCTACGAGCAGTACTTC. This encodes CASTGTSGDSYEQYF.

CDR3 protein: CASSQSGLAVDTQYF. As DNA, the CDR3 is TGTGCCAGCAGTCAATCAGGACTAGCCGTAGATACGCAGTATTTT. The chain couples TRBV28 to TRBJ2-3; 8 bases are a match to TRBD2. The V segment lost 5 bases and the J segment 5 bases; nucleotides outside the gene matches: 9. The germline CDR1 and CDR2 sequences are MDHEN and SYDVKM. CDR3 length equals 15 residues.

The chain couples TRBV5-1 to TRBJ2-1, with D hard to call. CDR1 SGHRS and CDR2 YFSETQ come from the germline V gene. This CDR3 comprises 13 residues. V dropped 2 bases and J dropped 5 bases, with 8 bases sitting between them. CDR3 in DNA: TGCGCCAGCAGCTTTCCCCCCGACAATGAGCAGTTCTTC. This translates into CASSFPPDNEQFF.